Here is one TCR beta chain with its context. Its antigen is unidentified. CDR3 length: 15 residues. The V gene lost 5 bases and the J gene lost 0 bases, with 14 bases spanning the gap. Looked up from germline, CDR1 is LNHDA and CDR2 is SQIVND (reference sequence). This entry belongs to a study of shared clonotypes between healthy human individuals. General study points: Generation probability values for non-shared clonotypes were lower than those for clonotypes shared by all four donors. Naive subsets tended to show greater estimated richness than memory subsets.

Profiled with immunoSEQ multiplex PCR; TCRdb holds only in-frame clones, not every one. The sample records over a million clones, 98% to 99% being singletons. What was sequenced was naive CD4+ T cells sorted from blood. Subset denoted: CD45RA+ positively selected. This chain links TRBV19 with TRBJ2-7; tentatively, D is TRBD1 or TRBD2 (5 bases each). The TCR was taken from a man under 40 in good health. The CDR3 nucleotides read TGTGCCAGTAGTTTGGCCCGGGGACCCTCCTACGAGCAGTACTTC. Translating gives CASSLARGPSYEQYF.